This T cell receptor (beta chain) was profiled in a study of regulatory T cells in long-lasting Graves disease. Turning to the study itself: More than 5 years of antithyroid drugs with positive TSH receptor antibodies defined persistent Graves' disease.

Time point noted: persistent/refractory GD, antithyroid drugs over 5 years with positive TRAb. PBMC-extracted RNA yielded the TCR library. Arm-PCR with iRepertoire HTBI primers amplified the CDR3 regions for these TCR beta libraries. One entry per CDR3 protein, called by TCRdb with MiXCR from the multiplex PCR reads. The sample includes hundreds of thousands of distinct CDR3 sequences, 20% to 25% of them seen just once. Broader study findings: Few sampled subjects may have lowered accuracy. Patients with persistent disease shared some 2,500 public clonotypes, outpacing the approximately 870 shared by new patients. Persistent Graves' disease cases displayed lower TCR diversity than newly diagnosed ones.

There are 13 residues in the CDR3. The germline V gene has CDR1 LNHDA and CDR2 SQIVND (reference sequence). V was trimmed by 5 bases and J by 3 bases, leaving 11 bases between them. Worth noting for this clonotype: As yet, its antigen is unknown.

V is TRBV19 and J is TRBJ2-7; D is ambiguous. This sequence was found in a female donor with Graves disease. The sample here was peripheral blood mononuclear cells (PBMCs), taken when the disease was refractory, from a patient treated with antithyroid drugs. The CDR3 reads CASSQGKSYEQYF. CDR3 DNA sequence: TGTGCCAGTAGTCAAGGGAAGAGCTACGAGCAGTACTTC.